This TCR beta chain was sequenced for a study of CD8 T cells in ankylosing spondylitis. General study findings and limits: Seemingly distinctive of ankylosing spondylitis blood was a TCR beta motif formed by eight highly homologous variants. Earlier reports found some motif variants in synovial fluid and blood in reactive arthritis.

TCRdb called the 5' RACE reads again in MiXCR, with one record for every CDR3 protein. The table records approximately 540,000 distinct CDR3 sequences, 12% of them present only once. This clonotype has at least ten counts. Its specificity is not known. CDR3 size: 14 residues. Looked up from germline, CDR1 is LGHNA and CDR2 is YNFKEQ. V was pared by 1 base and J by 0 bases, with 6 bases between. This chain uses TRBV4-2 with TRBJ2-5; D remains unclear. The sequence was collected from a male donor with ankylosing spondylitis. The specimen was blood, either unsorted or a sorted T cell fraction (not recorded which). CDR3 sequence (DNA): TGTGCCAGCAGCCAAGCGGTGTACCAAGAGACCCAGTACTTC. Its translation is CASSQAVYQETQYF.